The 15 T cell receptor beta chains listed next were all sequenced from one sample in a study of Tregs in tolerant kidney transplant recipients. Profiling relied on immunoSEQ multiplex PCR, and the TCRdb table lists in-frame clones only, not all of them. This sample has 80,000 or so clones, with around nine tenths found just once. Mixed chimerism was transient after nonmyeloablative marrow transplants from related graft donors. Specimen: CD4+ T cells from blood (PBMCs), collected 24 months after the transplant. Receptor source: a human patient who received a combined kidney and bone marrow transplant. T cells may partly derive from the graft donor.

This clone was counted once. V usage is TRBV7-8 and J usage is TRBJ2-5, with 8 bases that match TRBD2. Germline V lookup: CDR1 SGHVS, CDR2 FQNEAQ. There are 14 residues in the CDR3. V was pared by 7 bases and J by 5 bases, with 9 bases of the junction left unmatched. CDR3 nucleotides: TGTGCCAGCACCCCATACGGGGGGGCCGAGACCCAGTACTTC. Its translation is CASTPYGGAETQYF.

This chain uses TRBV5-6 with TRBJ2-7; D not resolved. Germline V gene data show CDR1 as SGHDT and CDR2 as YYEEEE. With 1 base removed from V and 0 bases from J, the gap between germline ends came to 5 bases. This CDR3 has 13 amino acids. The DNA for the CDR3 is TGTGCCAGCAGCTTGCCGGTCTCCTACGAGCAGTACTTC. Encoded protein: CASSLPVSYEQYF. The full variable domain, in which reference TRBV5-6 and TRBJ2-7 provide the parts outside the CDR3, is DAGVTQSPTHLIKTRGQQVTLRCSPKSGHDTVSWYQQALGQGPQFIFQYYEEEERQRGNFPDRFSGHQFPNYSSELNVNALLLGDSALYLCASSLPVSYEQYFGPGTRLTVT.

The DNA of the CDR3 is TGTGCCAGCAGCTTTTCGAGCAATCAGCCCCAGCATTTT. Its protein is CASSFSSNQPQHF. This rearrangement joins TRBV5-6 to TRBJ1-5; D is unresolved. This CDR3 spans 13 amino acids. Germline CDR1 SGHDT, CDR2 YYEEEE. With 2 bases removed from V and 1 base from J, the gap between germline ends came to 4 bases. Based on the CDR3 plus reference TRBV5-6 and TRBJ1-5, the full variable domain is DAGVTQSPTHLIKTRGQQVTLRCSPKSGHDTVSWYQQALGQGPQFIFQYYEEEERQRGNFPDRFSGHQFPNYSSELNVNALLLGDSALYLCASSFSSNQPQHFGDGTRLSIL.

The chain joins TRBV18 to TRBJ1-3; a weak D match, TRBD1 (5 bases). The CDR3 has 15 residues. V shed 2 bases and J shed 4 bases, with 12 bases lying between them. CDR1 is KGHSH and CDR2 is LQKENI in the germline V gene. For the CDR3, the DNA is TGTGCCAGCTCACCAGCAGGGATGTGGGGAAACACCATATATTTT. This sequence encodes CASSPAGMWGNTIYF.

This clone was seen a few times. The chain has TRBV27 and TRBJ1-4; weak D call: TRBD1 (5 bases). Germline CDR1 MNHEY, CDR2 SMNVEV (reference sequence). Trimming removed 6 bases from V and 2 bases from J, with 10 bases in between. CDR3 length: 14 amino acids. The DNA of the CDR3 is TGTGCCAGCAGCTCAGGGTGGACTAATGAAAAACTGTTTTTT. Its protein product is CASSSGWTNEKLFF.

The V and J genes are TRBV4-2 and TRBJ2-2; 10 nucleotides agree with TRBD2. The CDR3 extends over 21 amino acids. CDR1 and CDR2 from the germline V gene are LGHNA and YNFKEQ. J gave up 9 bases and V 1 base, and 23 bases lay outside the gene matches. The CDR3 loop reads CASSQVPKSLAGVLGSRELFF. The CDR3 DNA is TGTGCCAGCAGCCAAGTACCAAAAAGTCTAGCGGGAGTTCTGGGGAGTAGGGAGCTGTTTTTT.

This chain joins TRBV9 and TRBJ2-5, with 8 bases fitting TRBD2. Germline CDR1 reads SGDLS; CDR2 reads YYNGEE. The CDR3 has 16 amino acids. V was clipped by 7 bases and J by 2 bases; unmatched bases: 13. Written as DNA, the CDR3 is TGTGCCAGCTCAGCGGGGGTAGGGCAGTTACAAGAGACCCAGTACTTC. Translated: CASSAGVGQLQETQYF.

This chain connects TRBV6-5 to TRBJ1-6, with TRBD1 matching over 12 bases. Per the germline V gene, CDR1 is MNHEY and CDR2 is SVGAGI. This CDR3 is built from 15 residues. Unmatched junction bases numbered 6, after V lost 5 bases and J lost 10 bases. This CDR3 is CASSPGTGGKSPLHF. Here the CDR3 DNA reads TGTGCCAGCAGTCCAGGGACAGGGGGCAAGTCACCCCTCCACTTT.

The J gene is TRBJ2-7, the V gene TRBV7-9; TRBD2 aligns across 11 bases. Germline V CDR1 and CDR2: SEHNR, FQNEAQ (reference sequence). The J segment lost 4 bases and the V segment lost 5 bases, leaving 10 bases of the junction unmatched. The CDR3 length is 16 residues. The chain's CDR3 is CASSPSGLADQYEQYF. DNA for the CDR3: TGTGCCAGCAGCCCCTCGGGACTAGCGGACCAATACGAGCAGTACTTC.

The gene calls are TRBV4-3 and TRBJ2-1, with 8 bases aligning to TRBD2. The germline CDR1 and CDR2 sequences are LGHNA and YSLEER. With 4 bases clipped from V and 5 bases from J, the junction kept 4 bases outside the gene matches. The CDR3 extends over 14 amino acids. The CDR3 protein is CASSRDSGNNEQFF. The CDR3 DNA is TGCGCCAGCAGCCGGGATAGCGGGAACAATGAGCAGTTCTTC.

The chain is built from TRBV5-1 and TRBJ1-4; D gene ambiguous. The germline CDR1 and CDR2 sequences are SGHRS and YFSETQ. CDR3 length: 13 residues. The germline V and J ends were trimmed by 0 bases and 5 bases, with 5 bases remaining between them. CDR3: CASSLVPNEKLFF. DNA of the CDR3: TGCGCCAGCAGCTTGGTTCCGAATGAAAAACTGTTTTTT. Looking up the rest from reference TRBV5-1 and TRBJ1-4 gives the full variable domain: KAGVTQTPRYLIKTRGQQVTLSCSPISGHRSVSWYQQTPGQGLQFLFEYFSETQRNKGNFPGRFSGRQFSNSRSEMNVSTLELGDSALYLCASSLVPNEKLFFGSGTQLSVL.

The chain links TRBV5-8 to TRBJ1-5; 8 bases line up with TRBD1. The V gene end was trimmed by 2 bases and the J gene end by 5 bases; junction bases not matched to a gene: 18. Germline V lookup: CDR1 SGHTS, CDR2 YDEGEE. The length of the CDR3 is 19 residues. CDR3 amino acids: CASSLLLGTGGKYYQPQHF. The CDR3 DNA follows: TGTGCCAGCAGCTTATTGCTGGGAACAGGGGGGAAGTACTATCAGCCCCAGCATTTT.

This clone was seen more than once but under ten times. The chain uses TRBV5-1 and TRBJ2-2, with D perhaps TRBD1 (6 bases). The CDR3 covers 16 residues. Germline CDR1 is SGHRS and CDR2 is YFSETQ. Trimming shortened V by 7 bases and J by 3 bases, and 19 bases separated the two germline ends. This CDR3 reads CASQASGAIDTGELFF. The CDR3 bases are TGCGCCAGCCAGGCCTCAGGGGCTATTGACACCGGGGAGCTGTTTTTT.

In DNA, the CDR3 is TGTGCCACCAGCAGAGAAAGACGGGATCAGCCCCAGCATTTT. Its protein product is CATSRERRDQPQHF. V gene TRBV15 combines with J gene TRBJ1-5; D not resolved. CDR3 length: 14 residues. Trimming pared 0 bases from V and 5 bases from J, leaving 8 bases between. Germline CDR1 LNHNV, CDR2 YYDKDF (reference sequence).

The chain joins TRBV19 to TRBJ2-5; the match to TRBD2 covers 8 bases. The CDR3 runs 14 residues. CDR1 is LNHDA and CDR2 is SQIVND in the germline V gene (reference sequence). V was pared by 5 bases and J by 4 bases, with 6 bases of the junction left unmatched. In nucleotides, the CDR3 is TGTGCCAGTAGTCCCCAAGCGGGAGCAGAGACCCAGTACTTC. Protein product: CASSPQAGAETQYF.